The 27 T cell receptor beta chains below come from one sample, sequenced in a study of read filtering for tumor transcriptome and immune sequencing. This library used roughly 430 ng RNA and molecular barcoded adaptors spanning alpha/delta and beta/gamma chains. A single record per CDR3 protein comes from TCRdb applying MiXCR to the reads. The table has fewer than 150,000 distinct CDR3 sequences, approximately 12% seen once; the top ten hold about 11%. Specimen: a population of CD138-negative cells sorted from bone marrow. All receptors come from a donor at least 40 years old with multiple myeloma.

The count of this clonotype is one. This sequence may be a read error, since a much larger clone differs from it by one base. The genes are TRBV7-6 and TRBJ1-1; D is possibly TRBD1 (6 bases). This CDR3 region has 16 residues. From germline, CDR1 is SGHVS and CDR2 FNYEAQ. The CDR3 reads CASSLGTAGRDTDAFF. CDR3 nucleotides: TGTGCCAGCAGCTTAGGGACAGCCGGGCGGGACACTGACGCTTTCTTT.

This clonotype was counted many times. This chain joins TRBV4-2 and TRBJ2-2; 7 bases are a match to TRBD2. V shed 0 bases and J 5 bases; nucleotides not matched to a gene: 0. There are 14 residues in the CDR3. From germline, CDR1 is LGHNA and CDR2 YNFKEQ. The CDR3 sequence: CASSQDGGTGELFF. CDR3 DNA sequence: TGTGCCAGCAGCCAAGACGGGGGGACCGGGGAGCTGTTTTTT.

This clonotype was observed many times. CDR3 in DNA: TGTGCCAGCAGCCGCGGGGGGTTAGGAAGGGACACTGAAGCTTTCTTT. It codes for CASSRGGLGRDTEAFF. The chain has TRBV3-1 and TRBJ1-1, with a weak D call TRBD1 (5 bases). The CDR3 is made up of 16 amino acids. Trimming stripped 4 bases from V and 3 bases from J, with 18 bases between. CDR1 is LGHDT, CDR2 YNNKEL, per germline (reference sequence).

This clonotype was observed many times. This chain links TRBV11-3 with TRBJ2-1, with D perhaps TRBD1 (7 bases). Trimming stripped 6 bases from V and 6 bases from J, with 15 bases between. Germline CDR1 and CDR2: SGHNT and YENEEA. CDR3 size: 14 residues. The CDR3 coding sequence is TGTGCCAGCAGTCCCGGGACAGCGGGCAATGAGCAGTTCTTC. Protein: CASSPGTAGNEQFF.

Many counts were recorded for this clonotype. V is TRBV5-1 and J is TRBJ2-1; 13 positions agree with TRBD2. This CDR3 is 17 amino acids long. In germline, CDR1 is SGHRS, CDR2 YFSETQ. Losses at the gene ends were 2 bases for V and 4 bases for J; bases not matched to a gene: 6. Written as DNA, the CDR3 is TGCGCCAGCAGCTTAGGACTAGCGGGAGCCGGGTACAATGAGCAGTTCTTC. The encoded protein is CASSLGLAGAGYNEQFF.

This clonotype was counted many times. The chain combines TRBV27 with TRBJ2-6; D remains unclear. The germline gives CDR1 MNHEY, CDR2 SMNVEV (reference sequence). CDR3 size: 16 residues. V was clipped by 2 bases and J by 4 bases, with 12 bases between them. The CDR3 nucleotides are TGTGCCAGCAGTTTAACCGTCGGATCCGGGGCCAACGTCCTGACTTTC. Its protein is CASSLTVGSGANVLTF.

This clonotype was detected only a few times. V gene TRBV23-1 combines with J gene TRBJ1-2; 7 positions agree with TRBD1. TRBV23-1 is given ORF status, its function remaining uncertain. Trimming took 6 bases from V and 1 from J; bases not matched to a gene: 11. The CDR3 spans 16 residues. CDR3 amino acids: CASRQRLQGDNYGYTF. The CDR3 DNA is TGCGCCAGCAGACAACGATTGCAGGGGGATAACTATGGCTACACCTTC.

This clonotype was seen only once. Being one base from a much bigger clone, this may be a read error. V gene TRBV7-9 combines with J gene TRBJ2-1; D call uncertain. CDR1 and CDR2 (germline): SEHNR, FQNEAQ (reference sequence). V lost 1 base and J 7 bases, leaving 8 bases between the germline ends. The CDR3 length is 13 residues. CDR3 protein: CASSLVWTNEQFF. CDR3 coding DNA: TGTGCCAGCAGCTTAGTCTGGACGAATGAGCAGTTCTTC. Using reference TRBV7-9 and TRBJ2-1 for the parts outside the CDR3, the full variable domain is DTGVSQNPRHKITKRGQNVTFRCDPISEHNRLYWYRQTLGQGPEFLTYFQNEAQLEKSRLLSDRFSAERPKGSFSTLEIQRTEQGDSAMYLCASSLVWTNEQFFGPGTRLTVL.

This clonotype was counted many times. This chain uses TRBV7-9 with TRBJ2-1, with 8 bases matching TRBD2. V lost 4 bases, J lost 11 bases, and 13 bases stayed unmatched. This CDR3 spans 15 amino acids. Germline V gene lookup returns CDR1 SEHNR and CDR2 FQNEAQ (reference sequence). The DNA of the CDR3 is TGTGCCAGCAGCTCCCTGCAGGGGCTAGCGGGCCAGCAGTTCTTC. Its translation: CASSSLQGLAGQQFF.

This clonotype has at least ten counts. The chain has TRBV6-1 and TRBJ2-1, with a possible D match to TRBD2 (5 bases). Trimming removed 6 bases at V and 0 bases at J, with 6 bases between. This CDR3 is 13 amino acids long. The V gene's germline CDR1 is MNHNS and CDR2 SASEGT. CDR3 sequence reads: CASSRDSYNEQFF. The CDR3 nucleotides read TGTGCCAGCAGCCGGGACTCCTACAATGAGCAGTTCTTC.

This clonotype was picked up many times. The chain employs TRBV24-1 and TRBJ2-2; D unresolved. The CDR3 is made up of 13 amino acids. Looked up from germline, CDR1 is KGHDR and CDR2 is SFDVKD. The ends were cut back, 7 bases at V and 1 base at J, with 6 bases in the middle. As DNA, the CDR3 is TGTGCCACCAGAGATCAGAACACCGGGGAGCTGTTTTTT. Its translation: CATRDQNTGELFF.

This clonotype was detected only a few times. This rearrangement joins TRBV11-2 to TRBJ2-2, with D perhaps given as TRBD1 or TRBD2 (5 bases each). This CDR3 has 15 amino acids. Looked up from germline, CDR1 is SGHAT and CDR2 is FQNNGV. V shed 1 base and J shed 4 bases, with 10 bases lying between them. CDR3 DNA: TGTGCCAGCAGCTTAGTCGGGGACGGCACCGGGGAGCTGTTTTTT. Its protein is CASSLVGDGTGELFF.

In this sample, this clonotype turned up many times. This sequence joins TRBV6-1 and TRBJ2-1, with D possibly called TRBD1 or TRBD2 (5 bases each). Per the germline V gene, CDR1 is MNHNS and CDR2 is SASEGT. V lost 2 bases, J lost 5 bases, and 10 bases lay in between. The CDR3 contains 14 residues. The CDR3 loop is CASSESGRDNEQFF. The CDR3 DNA sequence: TGTGCCAGCAGTGAATCAGGGCGGGACAATGAGCAGTTCTTC.

This clonotype has only a few counts. The junction does not match germline at one end; this may be a read error. The CDR3 spells CASSLSSGSVDTQCF. Written as DNA, the CDR3 is TGCGCAAGCAGCTTGTCTAGCGGGAGCGTAGATACGCAGTGTTTT. The V call is TRBV5-1, the J call TRBJ2-3, with 10 positions matching TRBD2. The CDR3 runs to 15 residues. Germline CDR1 and CDR2: SGHRS and YFSETQ. The variable domain in full, with the rest retrieved from reference TRBV5-1 and TRBJ2-3, is KAGVTQTPRYLIKTRGQQVTLSCSPISGHRSVSWYQQTPGQGLQFLFEYFSETQRNKGNFPGRFSGRQFSNSRSEMNVSTLELGDSALYLCASSLSSGSVDTQCFGPGTRLTVL.

There are a few counts of this clonotype. A clone one base away is much larger, so this may be a read error. The chain has TRBV7-3 and TRBJ2-1; D could derive from TRBD1 or TRBD2 (5 bases each). With 5 bases removed from V and 3 bases from J, the gap between germline ends came to 14 bases. The CDR3 runs to 15 residues. The germline gives CDR1 SGHTA, CDR2 FQGTGA. The CDR3 loop is CASSTGTAFYNEQFF. The DNA for the CDR3 is TGTGCCAGCAGCACCGGGACCGCTTTCTACAATGAGCAGTTCTTC.

In its sample, this clonotype was seen many times. The chain links TRBV11-1 to TRBJ2-1; 7 bases agree with TRBD2. With V trimmed by 0 bases and J by 0 bases, 2 bases remained unmatched. This CDR3 spans 16 amino acids. CDR1 is SGHAT, CDR2 FQDESV, per germline (reference sequence). Written as DNA, the CDR3 is TGTGCCAGCAGCTTAGCCGGGAGGAGCTCCTACAATGAGCAGTTCTTC. This gives the protein CASSLAGRSSYNEQFF.

This clonotype was found many times. The chain carries TRBV7-2 and TRBJ2-1; 14 bases are shared with TRBD2. The CDR3 has 15 residues. Germline CDR1 reads SGHTA; CDR2 reads FQGNSA. J lost 6 bases, V lost 3 bases, and 1 base had no gene match. The DNA for the CDR3 is TGTGCCAGCAGCTTGACTAGCGGGGGGGCCAATGAGCAGTTCTTC. Residues: CASSLTSGGANEQFF.

To note about this clonotype: The junction departs from the called germline gene at one end, perhaps through a read error. The chain carries TRBV9 and TRBJ2-1; 9 bases match TRBD2. Germline CDR1 and CDR2: SGDLS and YYNGEE. This CDR3 has 15 amino acids. The CDR3, as DNA: TGTGCCAGCAGCGTAGCTAGCGGGGTCAGGAATGAGCGGTTCTTC. Encoded protein: CASSVASGVRNERFF.

For this clonotype: A single base separates this from a much larger clone, so it may be a read error. The final CDR3 position lacks the conserved phenylalanine or tryptophan, pointing to a likely read error. This chain joins TRBV6-6 and TRBJ2-5; weak D call: TRBD1 (6 bases). V dropped 7 bases and J dropped 2 bases, with 14 bases sitting between them. Looked up from germline, CDR1 is MNHNY and CDR2 is SVGAGI (reference sequence). This CDR3 contains 14 residues. CDR3 sequence (DNA): TGTGCCAGCAAGGACAGACGGGAACAAGAGACCCAGTACTCC. This encodes CASKDRREQETQYS.

V usage is TRBV7-8 and J usage is TRBJ2-7; 16 bases are shared with TRBD2. The CDR3 is 16 amino acids. Per germline, CDR1 SGHVS and CDR2 FQNEAQ. V shed 5 bases, J shed 7 bases, and the junction held 8 bases outside the gene matches. CDR3 sequence: CASSGTSGRATGEQYF. CDR3 bases: TGTGCCAGCAGCGGGACTAGCGGGAGGGCCACGGGGGAGCAGTACTTC.

This clonotype was detected many times. J is TRBJ2-1 and V is TRBV6-6, with 12 bases lining up with TRBD2. V was pared by 6 bases and J by 6 bases, with 6 bases of the junction left unmatched. The CDR3 totals 15 residues. Germline V gene data show CDR1 as MNHNY and CDR2 as SVGAGI (reference sequence). The CDR3 nucleotides read TGTGCCAGCAGCCAGACTAGCGGGGGCCCCAATGAGCAGTTCTTC. It yields the protein CASSQTSGGPNEQFF.

About this clonotype: Being one base from a much bigger clone, this may be a read error. The chain joins TRBV6-5 to TRBJ2-6; unclear D gene. V lost 0 bases and J lost 3, with 6 bases in between. In germline, CDR1 is MNHEY, CDR2 SVGAGI. This CDR3 spans 15 amino acids. CDR3 bases: TGTGCCAGCAGTTACTCGCTCTTTGGGGCCAACGTCCTGACTTTC. It translates to CASSYSLFGANVLTF.

The V gene is TRBV18, the J gene TRBJ1-1; D not certain. The CDR3 length is 11 residues. The germline V and J ends were trimmed by 2 bases and 7 bases, with 5 bases remaining between them. Germline V gene data show CDR1 as KGHSH and CDR2 as LQKENI. CDR3 in amino acids: CASSPGGEAFF. The CDR3 nucleotides are TGTGCCAGCTCACCAGGAGGTGAAGCTTTCTTT. Looking up the rest from reference TRBV18 and TRBJ1-1 gives the full variable domain: NAGVMQNPRHLVRRRGQEARLRCSPMKGHSHVYWYRQLPEEGLKFMVYLQKENIIDESGMPKERFSAEFPKEGPSILRIQQVVRGDSAAYFCASSPGGEAFFGQGTRLTVV.

On this clonotype itself: This may stem from a read error, because a much larger clone lies one nucleotide away. The chain employs TRBV4-1 and TRBJ2-1; 8 bases are shared with TRBD1. Germline-derived CDR1 and CDR2 are MGHRA and YSYEKL. The CDR3 length is 15 residues. Written as DNA, the CDR3 is TGCACCAGCAGCCCCGGACAGGGCGTCTACAATGAGCAGTTCTTC. Its translation is CTSSPGQGVYNEQFF.

This clonotype was seen ten or more times. The chain joins TRBV7-8 to TRBJ2-3, with 8 bases aligning to TRBD2. This CDR3 has 16 residues. Germline trimming cut 5 bases from V and 3 bases from J; bases unmatched to any gene: 10. Germline CDR1 and CDR2: SGHVS and FQNEAQ. CDR3 coding DNA: TGTGCCAGCAGCCCTAAGCGGGAGTGGGGGACAGATACGCAGTATTTT. Protein sequence: CASSPKREWGTDTQYF.

Worth noting for this clonotype: This may be a read error, as it is one base from a much larger clone. The V and J genes are TRBV28 and TRBJ2-3, with D possibly matching TRBD2 (5 bases). Germline V gives CDR1 MDHEN, CDR2 SYDVKM. V was trimmed by 6 bases and J by 2 bases, leaving 15 bases between them. This CDR3 contains 15 residues. The CDR3, as DNA: TGTGCCAGCAGGAAGACGAGAGGGTTCACAGATACGCAGTATTTT. It codes for CASRKTRGFTDTQYF.

Remarks on this clonotype: A much larger clone lies a single base off, so this may be a read error. The rearrangement uses TRBV19 and TRBJ2-2; 7 bases are a match to TRBD1. Germline-derived CDR1 and CDR2 are LNHDA and SQIVND (reference sequence). The CDR3 contains 15 residues. CDR3 nucleotide sequence: TGTGCCAGTAGGGGGGACAGCAAGAACACCGGGGAGCCGTTTTTT. Protein sequence: CASRGDSKNTGEPFF.